The following is a TCR beta chain sequence with its context. The V gene end was trimmed by 2 bases and the J gene end by 1 base; junction bases not matched to a gene: 1. The CDR3 loop spans 14 amino acids. CDR1 is SGHRS and CDR2 is YFSETQ in the germline V gene. The protocol was immunoSEQ multiplex PCR, while the TCRdb copy is restricted to in-frame clones and leaves out a portion. This sample has about 70,000 clones, with roughly 92% found just once. This specimen belongs to a study of technical replicates of blood from several donors. The sequence was obtained from a human donor in good health. The chain has TRBV5-1 and TRBJ2-3; 7 bases are shared with TRBD2. The specimen sequenced was T cells isolated from PBMCs. The CDR3 spells CASSLAGRTDTQYF. CDR3 in DNA: TGCGCCAGCAGCTTAGCGGGACGCACAGATACGCAGTATTTT.